A single sample is the source of the 29 T cell receptor beta chains below, sequenced in a study of T-cell memory formation after mild COVID-19. TCRdb redid the calling of the 5' RACE reads with MiXCR, one entry per CDR3 protein. Of about 200,000 distinct CDR3 sequences in the sample, around 8.8% were seen once. The specimen was PBMCs or a T cell subset sorted from them (not recorded which). The receptors shown here come from a man between 18 and 35 years old who had mild COVID-19 (a few samples of this study predate the infection). Cell type and time point are not known.

The chain joins TRBV7-2 to TRBJ1-5; D unclear. V dropped 2 bases and J dropped 3 bases, with 11 bases sitting between them. The CDR3 covers 15 residues. Germline assignment: CDR1 SGHTA and CDR2 FQGNSA. The CDR3 loop is CASSLFLDLNQPQHF. The CDR3, as DNA: TGTGCCAGCAGCTTATTTCTGGACCTCAATCAGCCCCAGCATTTT.

The rearrangement links TRBV5-1 to TRBJ2-5; the D is unclear. Germline CDR1 and CDR2: SGHRS and YFSETQ. The CDR3 contains 14 residues. V lost 2 bases to trimming and J lost 0 bases, with 8 bases between them. The CDR3: CASSLATNQETQYF. CDR3 nucleotides: TGCGCCAGCAGCTTAGCCACCAACCAAGAGACCCAGTACTTC. The whole variable domain, filled in from reference TRBV5-1 and TRBJ2-5, reads KAGVTQTPRYLIKTRGQQVTLSCSPISGHRSVSWYQQTPGQGLQFLFEYFSETQRNKGNFPGRFSGRQFSNSRSEMNVSTLELGDSALYLCASSLATNQETQYFGPGTRLLVL.

The J gene is TRBJ1-2, the V gene TRBV6-2 or TRBV6-3; D unresolved. Looked up from germline, CDR1 is MNHEY and CDR2 is SVGEGT. The CDR3 has 12 residues. The ends were cut back, 4 bases at V and 6 bases at J, with 9 bases in the middle. The CDR3 coding sequence is TGTGCCAGCAGTTTCTTTGGGGATGGCTACACCTTC. The encoded protein is CASSFFGDGYTF.

In this sample, this clonotype turned up many times. The chain employs TRBV7-3 and TRBJ2-1; 12 nucleotides agree with TRBD2. The germline V gene encodes CDR1 SGHTA and CDR2 FQGTGA. This CDR3 contains 15 residues. Trimming removed 2 bases from V and 7 bases from J; junction bases left unmatched: 3. CDR3 nucleotides: TGTGCCAGCAGCTTAGGACTAGCGGGGAGAAATGAGCAGTTCTTC. It encodes CASSLGLAGRNEQFF.

This clonotype has a handful of counts. The CDR3 sequence is CASSVEAGRYTDTQYF. The CDR3, as DNA: TGTGCCAGCAGCGTAGAGGCAGGGAGATACACAGATACGCAGTATTTT. The rearrangement links TRBV9 to TRBJ2-3; D tentatively reads TRBD1 or TRBD2 (5 bases each). This CDR3 comprises 16 residues. The V and J ends lost 0 bases and 2 bases respectively, with 13 bases between them. The germline gives CDR1 SGDLS, CDR2 YYNGEE.

This chain links TRBV7-6 with TRBJ2-3; maybe TRBD1 (6 bases). V lost 5 bases to trimming and J lost 8 bases, with 14 bases between them. Germline V lookup: CDR1 SGHVS, CDR2 FNYEAQ. This CDR3 is 13 amino acids long. CDR3 residues: CASSPRDISTQYF. The CDR3 DNA reads TGTGCCAGCAGCCCACGGGACATTAGTACGCAGTATTTT.

The chain employs TRBV4-3 and TRBJ2-1, with TRBD2 matching 10 bases. The CDR3 length is 21 residues. The germline V gene encodes CDR1 LGHNA and CDR2 YSLEER. The V gene end was trimmed by 3 bases and the J gene end by 3 bases; junction bases not matched to a gene: 20. In nucleotides, the CDR3 is TGCGCCAGCAGCCAGGCAACGACCCAGGAGAGGACTAGCGGAATCTACAATGAGCAGTTCTTC. Protein sequence: CASSQATTQERTSGIYNEQFF.

The chain employs TRBV6-1 and TRBJ2-7; weak D call: TRBD1 (5 bases). The CDR3 consists of 13 residues. CDR1 is MNHNS and CDR2 is SASEGT in the germline V gene. The V gene lost 6 bases and the J gene lost 3 bases, with 12 bases spanning the gap. The CDR3 spells CASRRSRVYEQYF. CDR3 coding DNA: TGTGCCAGCAGACGATCCAGGGTCTACGAGCAGTACTTC.

This clonotype was detected a few times. V and J are TRBV7-2 and TRBJ1-2; possibly TRBD1 for D (6 bases). Deletions cut 8 bases from V and 0 bases from J, with 16 bases between. CDR1 is SGHTA and CDR2 is FQGNSA in the germline V gene. The CDR3 is 15 residues long. CDR3 nucleotides: TGTGCCAGCCACACCGGACAGCCACCTAACTATGGCTACACCTTC. Protein product: CASHTGQPPNYGYTF.

The table lists this clonotype with a few counts. The V call is TRBV7-8, the J call TRBJ1-2; 7 bases match TRBD1. This CDR3 is 16 amino acids long. Germline V gene sequence: CDR1 SGHVS, CDR2 FQNEAQ. J was trimmed by 3 bases and V by 5 bases; bases with no gene match: 12. DNA of the CDR3: TGTGCCAGCAGCCCTGGAGGGGGCGCCGCATACTATGGCTACACCTTC. It codes for CASSPGGGAAYYGYTF.

This clonotype was recorded a few times. The V and J genes are TRBV12-3 or TRBV12-4 and TRBJ1-5, with D maybe TRBD1 (6 bases). Trimming took 7 bases from V and 5 from J, leaving 18 bases between them. The CDR3 contains 15 residues. The CDR3 bases are TGTGCCAGCAATTTTGGACAGACCGGGGATCAGCCCCAGCATTTT. Translating gives CASNFGQTGDQPQHF.

The chain uses TRBV6-5 and TRBJ1-4; possibly TRBD1 for D (6 bases). V was cut by 4 bases and J by 3 bases, with 9 bases left in between. CDR1 and CDR2 (germline): MNHEY, SVGAGI. The CDR3 loop spans 14 amino acids. In DNA form, the CDR3 reads TGTGCCAGCAGTTTACAGGGCCCTAATGAAAAACTGTTTTTT. Translation gives CASSLQGPNEKLFF.

This clonotype has at least ten counts. The chain combines TRBV5-6 with TRBJ2-5, with 8 bases fitting TRBD1. Trimming took 5 bases from V and 1 from J; bases not matched to a gene: 7. Germline-derived CDR1 and CDR2 are SGHDT and YYEEEE. This CDR3 has 15 residues. The CDR3 protein is CASRAGTGFQETQYF. The DNA for the CDR3 is TGTGCCAGCAGGGCCGGGACAGGATTCCAAGAGACCCAGTACTTC.

This clonotype was found a few times. J is TRBJ1-5 and V is TRBV19; D possibly corresponds to TRBD1 (5 bases). The germline gives CDR1 LNHDA, CDR2 SQIVND (reference sequence). The CDR3 is 13 amino acids. V was pared by 5 bases and J by 7 bases, with 12 bases between. The CDR3 DNA reads as TGTGCCAGTAGTGGGACCGCCGGACAGCCCCAGCATTTT. It yields the protein CASSGTAGQPQHF.

This chain uses TRBV12-3 or TRBV12-4 with TRBJ2-3; 8 nucleotides agree with TRBD1. The CDR3 is 15 residues long. With 6 bases clipped from V and 3 bases from J, the junction kept 8 bases outside the gene matches. The CDR3, as DNA: TGTGCCAGCAGCTTGTCGACAGGGGCGACAGATACGCAGTATTTT. This gives the protein CASSLSTGATDTQYF.

The chain is built from TRBV4-2 and TRBJ1-4; D possibly corresponds to TRBD1 (6 bases). Germline CDR1 is LGHNA and CDR2 is YNFKEQ. The V gene lost 3 bases and the J gene lost 7 bases, with 18 bases spanning the gap. CDR3 length: 16 residues. The CDR3: CASSHIGQGQGEKLFF. The DNA for the CDR3 is TGTGCCAGCAGCCACATCGGCCAGGGGCAGGGTGAAAAACTGTTTTTT.

The chain couples TRBV6-5 to TRBJ2-5; D gene uncertain. This CDR3 region has 14 residues. Between the trimmed V and J ends, which lost 1 base and 4 bases, there was a span of 10 bases. CDR1 is MNHEY and CDR2 is SVGAGI in the germline V gene. The chain's CDR3 is CASSYWAWAETQYF. The CDR3 nucleotides are TGTGCCAGCAGTTACTGGGCCTGGGCAGAGACCCAGTACTTC.

This clonotype occurred a few times. The chain carries TRBV6-6 and TRBJ1-5; tentative D call: TRBD1 (5 bases). V gave up 6 bases and J gave up 4 bases, with 13 bases separating them. The CDR3 sequence is 14 residues long. Germline V gene lookup returns CDR1 MNHNY and CDR2 SVGAGI (reference sequence). CDR3 in amino acids: CASSHVEGNQPQHF. CDR3 nucleotides: TGTGCCAGCAGCCACGTGGAGGGGAATCAGCCCCAGCATTTT.

The chain couples TRBV6-1 to TRBJ1-2, with 9 bases identical to TRBD1. This CDR3 is 13 amino acids long. Trimming removed 8 bases from V and 4 bases from J; junction bases left unmatched: 5. The germline V gene has CDR1 MNHNS and CDR2 SASEGT. CDR3 in amino acids: CASRDREIYGYTF. As DNA, the CDR3 is TGTGCCAGCCGGGACAGGGAGATCTATGGCTACACCTTC.

At least ten counts were recorded for this clonotype. This chain links TRBV5-5 with TRBJ2-2, with a possible D match to TRBD1 (6 bases). V gave up 6 bases and J gave up 0 bases, with 18 bases separating them. Germline values: CDR1 SGHKS, CDR2 YYEKEE (reference sequence). This CDR3 region has 17 residues. CDR3: CASKGQGPSANTGELFF. The CDR3 DNA is TGTGCCAGCAAGGGTCAGGGGCCCTCCGCGAACACCGGGGAGCTGTTTTTT.

V is TRBV6-4 and J is TRBJ2-3; 10 nucleotides align to TRBD1. This CDR3 has 15 residues. Germline V gives CDR1 MRHNA, CDR2 SNTAGT. V lost 2 bases to trimming and J lost 4 bases; unmatched junction nucleotides: 3. CDR3 sequence reads: CASSDGGTGADTQYF. CDR3 coding DNA: TGTGCCAGCAGTGACGGAGGGACAGGGGCAGATACGCAGTATTTT.

This clonotype was picked up a small number of times. The gene calls are TRBV5-1 and TRBJ1-1; the D gene is possibly TRBD1 (6 bases). Germline CDR1 reads SGHRS; CDR2 reads YFSETQ. The CDR3 consists of 15 residues. Trimming stripped 3 bases from V and 3 bases from J, with 15 bases between. Here the CDR3 reads CASSWGPSWDTEAFF. DNA of the CDR3: TGCGCCAGCAGCTGGGGGCCCTCTTGGGACACTGAAGCTTTCTTT. The variable domain in full, with the rest retrieved from reference TRBV5-1 and TRBJ1-1, is KAGVTQTPRYLIKTRGQQVTLSCSPISGHRSVSWYQQTPGQGLQFLFEYFSETQRNKGNFPGRFSGRQFSNSRSEMNVSTLELGDSALYLCASSWGPSWDTEAFFGQGTRLTVV.

This clonotype was seen ten or more times. This chain uses TRBV5-1 with TRBJ2-3; D may be TRBD1 (6 bases). This CDR3 comprises 17 residues. The V gene's germline CDR1 is SGHRS and CDR2 YFSETQ. V was pared by 6 bases and J by 2 bases, with 22 bases between. CDR3 sequence reads: CASTLGISGHSTDTQYF. CDR3 nucleotides: TGCGCCAGCACGCTTGGGATATCGGGACACTCCACAGATACGCAGTATTTT.

Only a few counts were recorded for this clonotype. This chain uses TRBV7-2 with TRBJ1-5; D remains unclear. V lost 1 base and J lost 10, with 8 bases in between. This CDR3 comprises 12 residues. Germline V CDR1 and CDR2: SGHTA, FQGNSA. The DNA for the CDR3 is TGTGCCAGCAGCTTAGACGCCGCACCCCAGCATTTT. Protein sequence: CASSLDAAPQHF.

This clonotype was counted a few times. This chain connects TRBV20-1 to TRBJ2-3; no definite D call. CDR1 DFQATT and CDR2 SNEGSKA come from the germline V gene (reference sequence). The CDR3 is 14 amino acids. V was cut by 3 bases and J by 0 bases, with 10 bases left in between. The CDR3 region is CSARTPKSTDTQYF. CDR3 sequence (DNA): TGCAGTGCTAGGACTCCTAAAAGCACAGATACGCAGTATTTT.

This clonotype came up a few times. This chain connects TRBV10-3 to TRBJ2-3; perhaps TRBD2 as D (5 bases). Looked up from germline, CDR1 is ENHRY and CDR2 is SYGVKD. The length of the CDR3 is 13 residues. Trimming shortened V by 6 bases and J by 2 bases, and 9 bases separated the two germline ends. The CDR3: CAIRREPTDTQYF. For the CDR3, the DNA is TGTGCCATCAGGAGGGAGCCCACAGATACGCAGTATTTT.

The sample holds a few counts of this clonotype. The CDR3 sequence is CASSVGTLSGGAGDTQYF. CDR3 bases: TGTGCCAGCAGCGTAGGAACCCTGAGCGGGGGGGCAGGAGATACGCAGTATTTT. The rearrangement uses TRBV9 and TRBJ2-3; 10 nucleotides line up with TRBD2. CDR1 is SGDLS, CDR2 YYNGEE, per germline. CDR3 size: 18 residues. With 0 bases clipped from V and 5 bases from J, the junction kept 12 bases outside the gene matches.

This clonotype was seen only a few times. The chain recombines TRBV18 with TRBJ2-5; D could derive from TRBD1 or TRBD2 (5 bases each). Trimming shortened V by 3 bases and J by 5 bases, and 13 bases separated the two germline ends. Germline CDR1 is KGHSH and CDR2 is LQKENI. This CDR3 has 14 residues. The CDR3 DNA follows: TGTGCCAGCTCACCCTTGGCAGGGACGGAGACCCAGTACTTC. Its protein product is CASSPLAGTETQYF.

The sample holds a few counts of this clonotype. The gene calls are TRBV24-1 and TRBJ2-1, with 10 nucleotides matching TRBD1. With V trimmed by 5 bases and J by 4 bases, 7 bases remained unmatched. Germline V gene sequence: CDR1 KGHDR, CDR2 SFDVKD. The CDR3 is 16 residues long. For the CDR3, the DNA is TGTGCCACCAGTGCCCCCGGGACAGGGGCATACAATGAGCAGTTCTTC. Translation: CATSAPGTGAYNEQFF.